Below, 21 T cell receptor beta chains from the same sample are listed, as sequenced in a study of shared clonotypes between healthy human individuals. As defined, naive CD8 cells were CD45RO-negative and positively selected for CCR7, with terminally differentiated effector memory CD45RA+ cells excluded. Data came from immunoSEQ multiplex PCR; TCRdb stores just in-frame clones and leaves some out. The table lists roughly 550,000 clones, roughly 95% of them singletons. The sequencing sample was made of naive CD8+ T cells sorted from blood. These receptors were obtained from a woman in her twenties or thirties in good health.

V is TRBV11-2 and J is TRBJ2-5, with a tentative D call TRBD1 (6 bases). V shed 6 bases and J shed 6 bases, with 20 bases lying between them. The CDR3 has 15 amino acids. The germline V gene encodes CDR1 SGHAT and CDR2 FQNNGV. The CDR3 DNA reads TGTGCCAGCAGGATAGTTGGGGGCCGCATTAAGACCCAGTACTTC. Protein sequence: CASRIVGGRIKTQYF.

V usage is TRBV9 and J usage is TRBJ1-5; D is possibly TRBD1 (5 bases). The V end lost 3 bases, the J end lost 2 bases, and 6 bases lay between the germline ends. Germline V gives CDR1 SGDLS, CDR2 YYNGEE. The CDR3 covers 13 residues. The CDR3 sequence is CASSARGNQPQHF. The CDR3 nucleotides are TGTGCCAGCAGCGCCAGGGGCAATCAGCCCCAGCATTTT. The entire variable domain, with the rest obtained from reference TRBV9 and TRBJ1-5, is as follows: DSGVTQTPKHLITATGQRVTLRCSPRSGDLSVYWYQQSLDQGLQFLIQYYNGEERAKGNILERFSAQQFPDLHSELNLSSLELGDSALYFCASSARGNQPQHFGDGTRLSIL.

V usage is TRBV15 and J usage is TRBJ1-5; TRBD1 might be the D (5 bases). Deletions cut 6 bases from V and 4 bases from J, with 10 bases between. CDR1 and CDR2 from the germline V gene are LNHNV and YYDKDF (reference sequence). The length of the CDR3 is 13 residues. CDR3 DNA sequence: TGTGCCACCAGGAGGGGCACAAATCAGCCCCAGCATTTT. Translating it yields CATRRGTNQPQHF.

The genes are TRBV9 and TRBJ2-1, with 13 bases lining up with TRBD2. Germline CDR1 reads SGDLS; CDR2 reads YYNGEE. Trimming removed 3 bases from V and 4 bases from J; junction bases left unmatched: 1. This CDR3 comprises 15 residues. The CDR3 DNA follows: TGTGCCAGCAGCGCGGGACTAGCGGGGTACAATGAGCAGTTCTTC. This sequence encodes CASSAGLAGYNEQFF.

The V call is TRBV2, the J call TRBJ2-2; D is undetermined. The V end lost 5 bases, the J end lost 1 base, and 5 bases lay between the germline ends. The CDR3 consists of 13 residues. Germline V gene data show CDR1 as SNHLY and CDR2 as FYNNEI. The CDR3 DNA follows: TGTGCCAGCAGTCGACAGAACACCGGGGAGCTGTTTTTT. This sequence encodes CASSRQNTGELFF.

As for this clone: The sample contains more than one DNA sequence encoding this CDR3. The chain employs TRBV5-1 and TRBJ1-1; 8 bases align to TRBD1. With V trimmed by 2 bases and J by 1 base, 1 base remained unmatched. This CDR3 spans 14 amino acids. The germline V gene encodes CDR1 SGHRS and CDR2 YFSETQ. As DNA, the CDR3 is TGCGCCAGCAGCTTTGGACAGGGGAACACTGAAGCTTTCTTT. Its protein is CASSFGQGNTEAFF.

This clone was counted only a few times. This rearrangement joins TRBV4-1 to TRBJ1-5; possible D gene TRBD1, 6 bases. Trimming cost V 4 bases and J 6 bases, with 19 bases left between them. The CDR3 covers 16 residues. Per germline, CDR1 MGHRA and CDR2 YSYEKL. The CDR3 nucleotides are TGCGCCAGCAGCCCCAGCGGCATGGGGGCGCCTCAGCCCCAGCATTTT. As protein: CASSPSGMGAPQPQHF.

The genes are TRBV5-6 and TRBJ2-1; D tentatively fits TRBD1 or TRBD2 (5 bases each). Germline V gene lookup returns CDR1 SGHDT and CDR2 YYEEEE. V shed 4 bases and J shed 7 bases, with 9 bases lying between them. CDR3 length: 12 amino acids. The CDR3 region has the DNA TGTGCCAGCAGCGGGGACGCTAATGAGCAGTTCTTC. It codes for CASSGDANEQFF.

The chain is built from TRBV28 and TRBJ1-1; 9 bases align to TRBD1. With V trimmed by 3 bases and J by 4 bases, 3 bases remained unmatched. The CDR3 contains 14 residues. Germline assignment: CDR1 MDHEN and CDR2 SYDVKM. The CDR3, as DNA: TGTGCCAGCAGTTTCTACAGGGGGCTCACTGAAGCTTTCTTT. Translated, it gives CASSFYRGLTEAFF.

The genes are TRBV6-4 and TRBJ2-1; D is possibly TRBD1 or TRBD2 (5 bases each). Germline values: CDR1 MRHNA, CDR2 SNTAGT. V lost 3 bases and J 4 bases, leaving 13 bases between the germline ends. The CDR3 covers 15 residues. CDR3 protein: CASSEVRDEYNEQFF. In DNA, the CDR3 is TGTGCCAGCAGTGAAGTCCGGGACGAATACAATGAGCAGTTCTTC.

A single count supports this clone. This chain connects TRBV5-1 to TRBJ2-1; D gene ambiguous. Germline V CDR1 and CDR2: SGHRS, YFSETQ. Deletions cut 1 base from V and 2 bases from J, with 13 bases between. This CDR3 is 16 amino acids long. CDR3 coding DNA: TGCGCCAGCAGCTTGCCCCCCCTGGTTCCCTACAATGAGCAGTTCTTC. As protein: CASSLPPLVPYNEQFF.

J is TRBJ2-1 and V is TRBV6-5; 9 bases fit TRBD1. Germline loops: CDR1 MNHEY, CDR2 SVGAGI. The ends lost 1 base at V and 11 bases at J; junction bases unmatched: 3. CDR3 length equals 13 residues. Written as DNA, the CDR3 is TGTGCCAGCAGTTACTGGACAGGGGAGCAGCAGTTCTTC. Its translation is CASSYWTGEQQFF.

This sequence joins TRBV7-9 and TRBJ2-3, with TRBD1 matching over 10 bases. The CDR3 contains 16 residues. V was pared by 4 bases and J by 4 bases, with 8 bases of the junction left unmatched. Germline CDR1 reads SEHNR; CDR2 reads FQNEAQ (reference sequence). The CDR3 nucleotides are TGTGCCAGCAGCTGGGGAGGGACAGGGGATGCAGATACGCAGTATTTT. It is translated as CASSWGGTGDADTQYF.

This clone was detected only once. The rearrangement links TRBV10-3 to TRBJ2-7, with a tentative D call TRBD1 (5 bases). This CDR3 comprises 12 residues. Per the germline V gene, CDR1 is ENHRY and CDR2 is SYGVKD. V dropped 7 bases and J dropped 3 bases, with 10 bases sitting between them. The CDR3 sequence is CAINTGDYEQYF. CDR3 DNA sequence: TGTGCCATCAATACAGGAGACTACGAGCAGTACTTC.

As to this clone: Other DNA sequences in this specimen translate into the identical CDR3. V and J are TRBV27 and TRBJ2-7, with 8 bases aligning to TRBD1. After removal of 3 bases from V and 2 bases from J, the junction contained 3 bases not matched to a gene. Germline V lookup: CDR1 MNHEY, CDR2 SMNVEV (reference sequence). CDR3 length: 14 amino acids. The CDR3 sequence is CASSLTGAAYEQYF. In DNA form, the CDR3 reads TGTGCCAGCAGTTTGACAGGGGCGGCCTACGAGCAGTACTTC.

V gene TRBV7-9 combines with J gene TRBJ1-2; D call uncertain. From germline, CDR1 is SEHNR and CDR2 FQNEAQ (reference sequence). This CDR3 has 14 residues. The germline V and J ends were trimmed by 5 bases and 1 base, with 11 bases remaining between them. CDR3 bases: TGTGCCAGCAGCCCGAGAGCGGATAACTATGGCTACACCTTC. Translated: CASSPRADNYGYTF.

V usage is TRBV5-1 and J usage is TRBJ2-7; 12 bases line up with TRBD2. After removal of 4 bases from V and 4 bases from J, the junction contained 6 bases not matched to a gene. The CDR3 contains 15 residues. Germline V gene data show CDR1 as SGHRS and CDR2 as YFSETQ. The CDR3 DNA reads TGCGCCAGCAGCCCCTGGACTAGCGGGGATTACGAGCAGTACTTC. Its protein product is CASSPWTSGDYEQYF.

The chain joins TRBV5-1 to TRBJ2-5, with 7 bases lining up with TRBD1. Trimming took 4 bases from V and 1 from J; bases not matched to a gene: 7. The CDR3 loop spans 15 amino acids. The germline CDR1 and CDR2 sequences are SGHRS and YFSETQ. The CDR3 sequence: CASSPGQARQETQYF. As DNA, the CDR3 is TGCGCCAGCAGCCCCGGACAGGCCCGCCAAGAGACCCAGTACTTC.

V gene TRBV7-9 combines with J gene TRBJ2-7; D gene ambiguous. Germline assignment: CDR1 SEHNR and CDR2 FQNEAQ (reference sequence). The CDR3 is made up of 14 amino acids. Trimming left V 5 bases short and J 2 bases short, with 13 bases between. CDR3 sequence: CASSAPLPPYEQYF. CDR3 in DNA: TGTGCCAGCAGCGCGCCGCTCCCACCCTACGAGCAGTACTTC. The full variable domain, with the rest looked up from reference TRBV7-9 and TRBJ2-7, is DTGVSQNPRHKITKRGQNVTFRCDPISEHNRLYWYRQTLGQGPEFLTYFQNEAQLEKSRLLSDRFSAERPKGSFSTLEIQRTEQGDSAMYLCASSAPLPPYEQYFGPGTRLTVT.

The chain recombines TRBV5-1 with TRBJ2-3; 11 nucleotides match TRBD2. J was trimmed by 1 base and V by 0 bases; bases with no gene match: 7. This CDR3 region has 18 residues. Germline-derived CDR1 and CDR2 are SGHRS and YFSETQ. CDR3 sequence reads: CASSLGWGLADGTDTQYF. The CDR3 nucleotides are TGCGCCAGCAGCTTGGGGTGGGGACTAGCGGATGGCACAGATACGCAGTATTTT.

The gene calls are TRBV19 and TRBJ2-3; 8 positions match TRBD2. Trimming removed 4 bases from V and 3 bases from J; junction bases left unmatched: 0. The CDR3 length is 13 residues. Germline V gene lookup returns CDR1 LNHDA and CDR2 SQIVND (reference sequence). CDR3 protein: CASSTGGTDTQYF. The CDR3 nucleotides are TGTGCCAGTAGTACGGGGGGGACAGATACGCAGTATTTT.